This T cell receptor (beta chain) was sequenced during a study of T cell changes during pregnancy in multiple sclerosis. This CDR3 spans 15 amino acids. TCRdb's copy holds only in-frame clones and misses some; the assay was immunoSEQ multiplex PCR. This table has over 80,000 clones, about nine tenths appearing once. The sequence was obtained from a female donor in good health, enrolled as a control in a pregnancy study. Sequences were derived from peripheral blood, sampled in the second trimester of pregnancy. The V gene is TRBV21-1, the J gene TRBJ1-2; TRBD1, the D gene given by the table, was not confirmed from the DNA. TRBV21-1 is marked as a pseudogene. CDR3 nucleotide sequence: TGTGCCACCGGACCCCAGGGGCTCAGCAACTATGGCTACACCTTC. Translating it yields CATGPQGLSNYGYTF.